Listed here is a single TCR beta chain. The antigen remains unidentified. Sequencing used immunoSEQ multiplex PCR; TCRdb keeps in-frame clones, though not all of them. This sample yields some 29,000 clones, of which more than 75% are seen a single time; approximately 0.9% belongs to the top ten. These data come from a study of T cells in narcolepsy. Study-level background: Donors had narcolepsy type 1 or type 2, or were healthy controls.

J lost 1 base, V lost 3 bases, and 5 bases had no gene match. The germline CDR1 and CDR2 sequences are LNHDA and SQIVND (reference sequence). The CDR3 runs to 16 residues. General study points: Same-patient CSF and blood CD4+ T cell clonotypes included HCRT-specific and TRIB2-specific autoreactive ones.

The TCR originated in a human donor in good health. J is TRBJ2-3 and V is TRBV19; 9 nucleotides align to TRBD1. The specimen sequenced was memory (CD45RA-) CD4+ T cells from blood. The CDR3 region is CASSIRTGAGTDTQYF. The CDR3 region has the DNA TGTGCCAGTAGTATTCGGACAGGGGCCGGCACAGATACGCAGTATTTT.